The 7 T cell receptor beta chains given below trace back to one sample, sequenced in a study of T cell repertoires in cytomegalovirus infection. From the reads, TCRdb called clonotypes with MiXCR, one entry per CDR3 protein. This table holds hundreds of thousands of distinct CDR3 sequences, 9% to 9.5% found once. The sample comprised PBMCs. These receptors were taken from a human donor in good health (CMV status not recorded). Some clones in this sample may be carry-over from other donors' samples.

This clonotype was detected many times. This rearrangement joins TRBV7-9 to TRBJ1-4; no reliable D call. CDR1 and CDR2 from the germline V gene are SEHNR and FQNEAQ (reference sequence). With 3 bases removed from V and 7 bases from J, the gap between germline ends came to 9 bases. This CDR3 is 13 amino acids long. In DNA form, the CDR3 reads TGTGCCAGCAGCTTGGACCCGGTTGAAAAACTGTTTTTT. Translation gives CASSLDPVEKLFF.

This clonotype was seen a handful of times. J is TRBJ2-5 and V is TRBV4-1; 8 nucleotides agree with TRBD1. The CDR3 consists of 15 residues. Germline trimming cut 1 base from V and 5 bases from J; bases unmatched to any gene: 6. From germline, CDR1 is MGHRA and CDR2 YSYEKL. The CDR3 protein is CASSQGAGGYETQYF. CDR3 coding DNA: TGCGCCAGCAGCCAAGGGGCAGGGGGCTATGAGACCCAGTACTTC.

The sample holds many counts of this clonotype. The rearrangement uses TRBV4-2 and TRBJ2-1; TRBD2 aligns across 10 bases. Trimming removed 1 base from V and 9 bases from J; junction bases left unmatched: 6. CDR1 LGHNA and CDR2 YNFKEQ come from the germline V gene. This CDR3 region has 15 residues. In DNA, the CDR3 is TGTGCCAGCAGCCAAGGCCTAGCGGGAGAGATTGAGCAGTTCTTC. Translated, it gives CASSQGLAGEIEQFF.

This clonotype came up many times. V and J are TRBV28 and TRBJ1-1, with D perhaps matching TRBD1 (5 bases). Germline-derived CDR1 and CDR2 are MDHEN and SYDVKM. V lost 11 bases, J lost 5 bases, and 21 bases lay in between. This CDR3 is 14 amino acids long. The CDR3 nucleotides read TGTGCCGCATACCTTGGGGGTACGGGTACTGAAGCTTTCTTT. This gives the protein CAAYLGGTGTEAFF.

This clonotype was seen many times. This sequence joins TRBV7-8 and TRBJ2-4; D perhaps matches TRBD2 (6 bases). The CDR3 has 16 amino acids. In germline, CDR1 is SGHVS, CDR2 FQNEAQ. V was cut by 1 base and J by 0 bases, with 10 bases left in between. The CDR3 reads CASSLGRTIAKNIQYF. The CDR3, as DNA: TGTGCCAGCAGCTTAGGCAGGACTATAGCCAAAAACATTCAGTACTTC.

This clonotype has a handful of counts. The V and J genes are TRBV5-1 and TRBJ2-1, with 8 bases identical to TRBD1. CDR1 is SGHRS and CDR2 is YFSETQ in the germline V gene. Trimming removed 5 bases from V and 2 bases from J; junction bases left unmatched: 6. The CDR3 consists of 15 residues. CDR3 region: CASRETGAPYNEQFF. The CDR3 DNA reads as TGCGCCAGCAGGGAGACAGGGGCGCCCTACAATGAGCAGTTCTTC.

This chain joins TRBV12-3 or TRBV12-4 and TRBJ1-5, with D tentatively TRBD1 (5 bases). The germline V and J ends were trimmed by 6 bases and 6 bases, with 12 bases remaining between them. This CDR3 spans 13 amino acids. The CDR3 region has the DNA TGTGCCAGCAGCAAGGAGGGGTCTCAGCCCCAGCATTTT. It encodes CASSKEGSQPQHF.